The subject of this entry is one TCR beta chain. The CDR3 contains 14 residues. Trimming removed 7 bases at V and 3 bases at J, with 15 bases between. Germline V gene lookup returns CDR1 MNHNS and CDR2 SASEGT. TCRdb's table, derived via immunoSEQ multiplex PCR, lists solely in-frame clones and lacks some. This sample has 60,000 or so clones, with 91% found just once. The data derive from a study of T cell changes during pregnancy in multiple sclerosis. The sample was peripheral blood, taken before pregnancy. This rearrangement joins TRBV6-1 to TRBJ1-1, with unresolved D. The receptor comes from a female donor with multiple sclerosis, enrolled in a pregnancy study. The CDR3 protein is CASTFQVTDTEAFF. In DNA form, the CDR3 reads TGTGCCAGCACTTTTCAGGTCACAGACACTGAAGCTTTCTTT.